This passage covers 10 T cell receptor beta chains from one sample sequenced in a study of cytomegalovirus exposure and HLA in healthy donors. The PCR had 60 Vbeta and 13 Jbeta primers. Clones were read by immunoSEQ multiplex PCR, and TCRdb kept only the in-frame ones, dropping some. The top ten clones hold 1% to 1.5% of a sample with some 140,000 clones, roughly 73% of them seen once. Sequences were obtained from PBMCs. The receptor source for this set is a woman in her 40s in good health and CMV-seronegative.

V usage is TRBV27 and J usage is TRBJ2-1, with D perhaps matching TRBD2 (6 bases). Trimming took off 3 bases at V and 1 base at J, with 10 bases between the two ends. The CDR3 totals 15 residues. CDR1 and CDR2 (germline): MNHEY, SMNVEV (reference sequence). As DNA, the CDR3 is TGTGCCAGCAGTTTTGGCGGGAAATCCTACAATGAGCAGTTCTTC. Its translation is CASSFGGKSYNEQFF.

The chain carries TRBV7-9 and TRBJ1-1; 8 bases fit TRBD1. This CDR3 has 15 residues. Looked up from germline, CDR1 is SEHNR and CDR2 is FQNEAQ (reference sequence). V gave up 6 bases and J gave up 1 base; unmatched junction bases: 7. CDR3 DNA sequence: TGTGCCAGCAGGAAATGGGGACAGGAGAACACTGAAGCTTTCTTT. It translates to CASRKWGQENTEAFF.

The rearrangement uses TRBV19 and TRBJ1-2; 7 nucleotides line up with TRBD1. Germline CDR1 is LNHDA and CDR2 is SQIVND (reference sequence). Trimming cost V 3 bases and J 5 bases; bases outside gene matches: 9. This CDR3 is 15 amino acids long. CDR3 protein: CASSISRDSQYGYTF. CDR3 nucleotide sequence: TGTGCCAGTAGTATCTCCCGGGACAGCCAATATGGCTACACCTTC.

The chain recombines TRBV5-1 with TRBJ1-6; D is unresolved. The CDR3 runs to 15 residues. Germline values: CDR1 SGHRS, CDR2 YFSETQ. Here the CDR3 reads CASTAEGAVGSPLHF. The CDR3 DNA is TGCGCTTCGACTGCCGAGGGAGCGGTAGGTTCACCCCTCCACTTT.

The chain has TRBV9 and TRBJ2-7; D may be TRBD1 (6 bases). The CDR3 loop spans 15 amino acids. Germline CDR1 reads SGDLS; CDR2 reads YYNGEE. V was pared by 1 base and J by 5 bases, with 16 bases between. The CDR3 sequence: CASSVHGRAGDEQYV. The CDR3 DNA sequence: TGTGCCAGCAGCGTACATGGAAGGGCAGGGGACGAGCAGTACGTC.

In this sample, this clone turned up many times. The chain has TRBV5-4 and TRBJ2-3, with 12 positions matching TRBD2. The CDR3 is 16 residues long. CDR1 SGHNT and CDR2 YYREEE come from the germline V gene (reference sequence). V dropped 3 bases and J dropped 4; count of bases not matched to a gene: 6. The CDR3 spells CASSSRLAGEADTQYF. The CDR3 coding sequence is TGTGCCAGCAGCTCTCGACTAGCGGGGGAGGCAGATACGCAGTATTTT.

CDR3 sequence reads: CASSLVVSQGTFF. Here the CDR3 DNA reads TGTGCCAGCAGCTTAGTAGTGAGTCAGGGTACATTCTTT. The chain recombines TRBV7-2 with TRBJ1-1; D possibly corresponds to TRBD1 (5 bases). Looked up from germline, CDR1 is SGHTA and CDR2 is FQGNSA. The V gene lost 1 base and the J gene lost 14 bases, with 17 bases spanning the gap. The CDR3 loop spans 13 amino acids.

The V gene is TRBV19, the J gene TRBJ1-4, with 9 bases aligning to TRBD1. Unmatched junction bases numbered 9, after V lost 4 bases and J lost 3 bases. This CDR3 is 17 amino acids long. Germline V gives CDR1 LNHDA, CDR2 SQIVND (reference sequence). CDR3 sequence reads: CASSNTGGLVANEKLFF. The CDR3 DNA reads as TGTGCCAGTAGTAACACAGGGGGCCTGGTGGCTAATGAAAAACTGTTTTTT.

This clone appeared once. The V and J genes are TRBV28 and TRBJ2-2, with D possibly being TRBD2 (5 bases). The germline CDR1 and CDR2 sequences are MDHEN and SYDVKM. Trimming removed 1 base at V and 4 bases at J, with 16 bases between. The CDR3 runs 17 residues. The CDR3: CASSLSLTVRGTGELFF. The CDR3 bases are TGTGCCAGCAGTTTATCCCTGACGGTCCGGGGCACCGGGGAGCTGTTTTTT.

In this sample, this clone turned up a few times. The genes are TRBV7-2 and TRBJ1-1; 7 nucleotides agree with TRBD1. The V gene end was trimmed by 3 bases and the J gene end by 4 bases; junction bases not matched to a gene: 5. Germline-derived CDR1 and CDR2 are SGHTA and FQGNSA. The CDR3 has 14 residues. CDR3 nucleotides: TGTGCCAGCAGCTTGACAGGGCAGGGCACTGAAGCTTTCTTT. Protein sequence: CASSLTGQGTEAFF.